This T cell receptor beta chain was retrieved from a study of beta chain features in type 1 diabetes. Overall study: Similarity in age, gender and cell yields was seen between patients and healthy donors.

CD4+ naive, central memory, regulatory and stem cell-like memory subsets were isolated by sorting on CD45RO/CCR7/CD25/CD127/CD95/CD27. Points from the study as a whole: Individuals with type 1 diabetes displayed fewer insertions and more deletions at VDJ junctions. Cells with high TCR expression could be over-represented by cDNA sequencing.

CDR1 and CDR2 from the germline V gene are GTSNPN and SVGIG (reference sequence). V lost 1 base and J 0 bases, leaving 12 bases between the germline ends. The CDR3 loop spans 16 amino acids. All of the isolated RNA was reverse transcribed, so expressed TCRB transcripts were sequenced. Here immunoSEQ multiplex PCR was the method, and the copy in TCRdb shows in-frame clones only, minus some. There are hundreds of thousands of clones in the sample; about 71% occur only once, and around 0.057% lies in the top ten. This clone was observed a single time. The antigen is not known. V and J are TRBV30 and TRBJ2-2, with TRBD2 as a possible D gene (6 bases). Source material: naive CD4+ T cells from blood. The sequence came from a man between 25 and 39 years old in good health. For the CDR3, the DNA is TGTGCCTGGAGTGGATCCGGGACTCCGAACACCGGGGAGCTGTTTTTT. Its protein product is CAWSGSGTPNTGELFF.